The rows below give T cell receptor beta chains drawn from one sample of a study of response to subunit inactivated influenza vaccine. Each CDR3 protein gets one entry after TCRdb re-called the RT-PCR reads with MiXCR. The table shows about 780,000 distinct CDR3 sequences, with about 18% occurring only once. The starting material was PBMCs from blood, obtained 5 to 6 days after vaccination. These receptor sequences come from a man aged 45-65 years who received an inactivated influenza vaccine. CDR3s include the opening cysteine and the closing phenylalanine or tryptophan. The order of the fields is V gene, J gene, D gene, clone size, CDR3 DNA, CDR3 protein. The D gene is left open where the match is weak. Not all rows give a size; the values are once, few, many and, for expanded clones, a class.

>TRBV7-9|TRBJ1-2|-|few
TGTGCCAGCAGCCCAGAGGTGGGCGGCTACACCTTC
CASSPEVGGYTF
>TRBV5-1|TRBJ2-1|-|many
TGCGCCAGCAGCCCCCTAGAGTACAGCTCCTACAATGAGCAGTTCTTC
CASSPLEYSSYNEQFF
>TRBV20-1|TRBJ1-6|-|few
TGCAGTGCTAGATCAGGGACCACTAATTCACCCCTCCACTTT
CSARSGTTNSPLHF
>TRBV20-1|TRBJ1-2|-|-
TGCAGTGCCGACTCCTACTATGGCTACACCTTC
CSADSYYGYTF
>TRBV5-1|TRBJ2-7|TRBD2|-
TGCGCCAGCAGTCTAGCGGGCTTCCACGAGCAGTACTTC
CASSLAGFHEQYF
>TRBV6-1|TRBJ2-5|-|-
TGTGCCAGCAGTCGGTTTCGGGAGAGTAAAGAGACCCAGTACTTC
CASSRFRESKETQYF
>TRBV28|TRBJ2-3|-|few
TGTGCCAGCAGTTTATTGTGGGGGACAAAAAGCACAGATACGCAGTATTTT
CASSLLWGTKSTDTQYF
>TRBV6-2/TRBV6-3|TRBJ2-1|-|-
TGTGCCAGCAGGGGACGGGATACCCCCTACAATGAGCAGTTCTTC
CASRGRDTPYNEQFF
>TRBV20-1|TRBJ1-1|-|few
TGCAGTGCTGTGGCAGGCGGAAACACTGAAGCTTTCTTT
CSAVAGGNTEAFF
>TRBV20-1|TRBJ2-3|-|-
TGCAGTGCTGCAGGGTCGACTGCCTTAGATACGCAGTATTTT
CSAAGSTALDTQYF
>TRBV15|TRBJ2-5|-|few
TGTGCCACCAGCAGAGGGGTAGGGGAAGAGACCCAGTACTTC
CATSRGVGEETQYF